The source of this T cell receptor beta chain is a study of blood T cell repertoires in COVID-19 (dated by TCRdb to about 2020). Study-wide context: Collaborator samples came from the United States, Italy and Spain and covered acute and convalescent phases of COVID-19. Where HLA class I and class II types were available, the types were taken from metadata supplied by the sample provider, not from assay-based typing. Sample metadata almost always included a de-identified subject ID, COVID-19 status, age in years and sex. The samples were drawn from the first 160 participants of the ongoing ImmuneRACE study and from more than 1,000 subjects provided by 6 global collaborators. The material from the prospective study consisted of cDNA or gDNA derived from T cells, B-cell-depleted T cells, or PBMCs. Deeply sampled blood TCRbeta repertoires from subjects exposed to, actively infected with, or recovered from COVID-19 were included in the dataset. The repertoires were released in a freely available public database intended as a resource for research on the immune response to SARS-CoV-2. What the authors observed across the whole study: How much clinical and demographic metadata was included differed by source and by participant, and the metadata was provided uncurated.

Trimming at the junction amounts to 5 bases on V and 0 bases on J, and the germline ends lie 8 bases apart. CDR1 is given as SSHAT and CDR2 as FNYEAQ, both from the germline V gene (reference sequence). Measured from the cysteine to the phenylalanine, the CDR3 is 14 residues long. Only the CDR3 DNA is retained, 42 bases long and in frame from the first base. The immunoSEQ Assay, a bias-controlled multiplex PCR, was used to amplify TCRbeta CDR3 regions from genomic DNA. From the authors' description of their analysis: Within the assay, amplification of reference gene primers was used to estimate how many nucleated cells each sample contained. To quantify the absolute abundance of each unique TCRbeta CDR3 rearrangement, sequence reads were collapsed and filtered. Productive Simpson clonality was computed per sample as the square root of Simpson's diversity index over productive rearrangements. The table comes from immuneACCESS by way of TCRdb, which keeps in-frame sequences with V and J called. Part of the clones is missing from these tables; in studies checked, under half for an unresolved V gene and the rest for unknown reasons. V and J calls and clone size come straight from that table; D and trimming were deduced from the DNA. In this sample the table shows fewer than 350,000 clones, around 90% of which occur a single time. 1.7% of the sample comes from the top ten.

Participants in the prospective study were enrolled through a virtual design, were aged about 18 to 100 years, and lived in 24 United States geographic areas. In the prospective study, cohorts were assigned on the basis of participant-reported clinical history obtained from a screening survey and a study questionnaire. Each participant in the prospective study had whole blood, serum and a nasopharyngeal or oropharyngeal swab collected by mobile phlebotomists. Additional blood draws and questionnaires over an approximately 2-month period could optionally be provided by prospective study participants. Blood samples from the prospective study were shipped frozen or at room temperature prior to DNA extraction. In the case of this clone: Its antigen has not been determined. Base qualities are missing; no much larger clone stands one base away.

The V and J segments used are TRBV7-7 and TRBJ2-1; the D gene cannot be named for sure. This clonotype originated in a woman between 18 and 29 years old with acute COVID-19. Input material: PBMCs or T cells enriched from blood (not recorded which). This receptor carries the CDR3 CASSIDNSYNEQFF. The nucleotides are TGTGCCAGCAGCATCGACAACTCCTACAATGAGCAGTTCTTC.